This T cell receptor beta chain is drawn from a study of T-cell reconstitution after alpha-beta-depleted transplantation in children. Researchers prepared the TCRbeta library using unique molecular identifiers, the study reports. Each CDR3 protein is one row after TCRdb ran MiXCR on the PCR reads. The sample carries hundreds of thousands of distinct CDR3 sequences, about 15% recorded once. The CDR3 consists of 16 residues. Looked up from germline, CDR1 is SGHTA and CDR2 is FQGNSA. The V gene end was trimmed by 5 bases and the J gene end by 1 base; junction bases not matched to a gene: 8. The gene calls are TRBV7-2 and TRBJ1-1, with 9 bases matching TRBD1. This specimen was PBMCs from the stem cell graft donor, taken from the stem cell graft. The origin of this receptor is a human donor who donated a stem cell graft to a child with acute myeloid leukemia. The CDR3 coding sequence is TGTGCCAGCAGCGCCTACCCGGGACAGGGGAACACTGAAGCTTTCTTT. Protein sequence: CASSAYPGQGNTEAFF.